The 9 T cell receptor beta chains in this list originate from one sample, sequenced in a study of long-term antiretroviral therapy in people with HIV. Runs used v3.0 of the immunoSEQ assay and were done at survey level. Libraries were prepared by immunoSEQ multiplex PCR; TCRdb keeps only in-frame clonotypes and omits some of them. In the table there are about 43,000 clones, 94% of which are singletons. Here the sequenced sample was unsorted PBMCs, taken 9.2 years after starting antiretroviral therapy. These receptors were obtained from a man under 40 with HIV.

This chain links TRBV7-2 with TRBJ2-3; possible D gene TRBD1, 6 bases. This CDR3 has 14 residues. CDR1 is SGHTA and CDR2 is FQGNSA in the germline V gene. The V end was cut by 7 bases, the J end by 1 base, with 12 bases between. This CDR3 is CASNAQGGTDTQYF. CDR3 sequence (DNA): TGTGCCAGCAACGCACAGGGAGGCACAGATACGCAGTATTTT.

The rearrangement links TRBV5-1 to TRBJ2-2, with D tentatively TRBD2 (6 bases). Germline values: CDR1 SGHRS, CDR2 YFSETQ. The CDR3 consists of 14 residues. With 2 bases removed from V and 6 bases from J, the gap between germline ends came to 11 bases. CDR3 sequence reads: CASSFGGGAGELFF. CDR3 bases: TGCGCCAGCAGCTTCGGGGGTGGGGCCGGGGAGCTGTTTTTT. Full variable domain (remainder filled in from reference TRBV5-1 and TRBJ2-2): KAGVTQTPRYLIKTRGQQVTLSCSPISGHRSVSWYQQTPGQGLQFLFEYFSETQRNKGNFPGRFSGRQFSNSRSEMNVSTLELGDSALYLCASSFGGGAGELFFGEGSRLTVL.

The rearrangement uses TRBV6-5 and TRBJ2-7, with 8 bases identical to TRBD1. CDR1 MNHEY and CDR2 SVGAGI come from the germline V gene. The V and J ends lost 6 bases and 7 bases, in that order; junction bases with no gene match: 11. The CDR3 is made up of 14 amino acids. The CDR3 sequence: CASSLFQGAVEQYV. The CDR3 DNA is TGTGCCAGCAGCCTCTTTCAGGGGGCGGTTGAGCAGTACGTC.

The genes are TRBV6-5 and TRBJ1-4, with TRBD1 matching 9 bases. This CDR3 contains 15 residues. From germline, CDR1 is MNHEY and CDR2 SVGAGI. V dropped 5 bases and J dropped 6; count of bases not matched to a gene: 7. The CDR3, as DNA: TGTGCCAGCAGTACCGGACAGGGGAGGCATGAAAAACTGTTTTTT. Amino acids: CASSTGQGRHEKLFF.

The chain couples TRBV6-6 to TRBJ2-1; possible D gene TRBD1, 6 bases. This CDR3 has 14 amino acids. With 6 bases removed from V and 5 bases from J, the gap between germline ends came to 14 bases. Germline V gives CDR1 MNHNY, CDR2 SVGAGI (reference sequence). The CDR3 loop is CASSRGQSNNEQFF. CDR3 nucleotide sequence: TGTGCCAGCAGCAGGGGTCAAAGCAACAATGAGCAGTTCTTC.

The V call is TRBV6-5, the J call TRBJ2-5; no clear D gene. Germline loops: CDR1 MNHEY, CDR2 SVGAGI. The CDR3 totals 15 residues. With 6 bases removed from V and 0 bases from J, the gap between germline ends came to 14 bases. The CDR3 bases are TGTGCCAGCAGCCGTAATCCAGAGTACCAAGAGACCCAGTACTTC. Amino acids: CASSRNPEYQETQYF.

The chain couples TRBV28 to TRBJ1-4, with D unresolved. The V end was cut by 5 bases, the J end by 0 bases, with 7 bases between. Looked up from germline, CDR1 is MDHEN and CDR2 is SYDVKM. This CDR3 has 14 residues. Here the CDR3 reads CASSLYATNEKLFF. The CDR3 DNA is TGTGCCAGCAGTCTTTATGCAACTAATGAAAAACTGTTTTTT.

The chain uses TRBV6-1 and TRBJ2-3; 12 nucleotides align to TRBD2. The CDR3 is 15 amino acids. Unmatched junction bases numbered 4, after V lost 5 bases and J lost 4 bases. The germline gives CDR1 MNHNS, CDR2 SASEGT. The CDR3 region is CASSLAGGGADTQYF. CDR3 sequence (DNA): TGTGCCAGCAGTCTAGCGGGGGGGGGCGCAGATACGCAGTATTTT.

This chain connects TRBV5-6 to TRBJ2-7; 7 bases map to TRBD2. This CDR3 is built from 17 residues. With 4 bases clipped from V and 4 bases from J, the junction kept 17 bases outside the gene matches. Per the germline V gene, CDR1 is SGHDT and CDR2 is YYEEEE. CDR3 residues: CASSPVEGTGGSYEQYF. The CDR3 DNA reads as TGTGCCAGCAGCCCCGTCGAGGGAACGGGGGGATCGTACGAGCAGTACTTC.